These 10 T cell receptor beta chains were sequenced from one sample in a study of beta chain features in type 1 diabetes. Expressed TCRB transcripts got sequenced, as all isolated RNA was reverse transcribed. Here immunoSEQ multiplex PCR was the method, and the copy in TCRdb shows in-frame clones only, minus some. Of about 150,000 clones listed, approximately 9% are singletons. Specimen: central memory CD4+ T cells from blood. Receptor source: a woman in her late teens or twenties in good health.

This clone was found a few times. The chain uses TRBV7-9 and TRBJ1-1; perhaps TRBD1 as D (5 bases). The ends were cut back, 1 base at V and 10 bases at J, with 16 bases in the middle. This CDR3 comprises 14 residues. Germline lookup yields CDR1 SEHNR and CDR2 FQNEAQ (reference sequence). The CDR3 is CASSLETGVSGAFF. CDR3 sequence (DNA): TGTGCCAGCAGCTTAGAGACGGGGGTAAGCGGAGCTTTCTTT.

This clone was detected a few times. This chain uses TRBV5-1 with TRBJ2-1; 9 positions match TRBD2. The CDR3 is 16 residues long. V dropped 4 bases and J dropped 9; count of bases not matched to a gene: 14. Per germline, CDR1 SGHRS and CDR2 YFSETQ. CDR3 residues: CASSLDSGGRALEQFF. The CDR3 DNA reads TGCGCCAGCAGCCTGGACTCTGGCGGGAGGGCCCTTGAGCAGTTCTTC.

This clone has just a few counts. The rearrangement joins TRBV18 to TRBJ2-7; 8 nucleotides line up with TRBD1. Germline values: CDR1 KGHSH, CDR2 LQKENI. V dropped 6 bases and J dropped 3; count of bases not matched to a gene: 10. The CDR3 covers 15 residues. Here the CDR3 reads CASSLGQGAGYEQYF. CDR3 coding DNA: TGTGCCAGCTCCTTGGGGCAGGGGGCAGGCTACGAGCAGTACTTC.

This clone was recorded once. The rearrangement joins TRBV6-6 to TRBJ1-1, with D possibly being TRBD1 (5 bases). Germline V lookup: CDR1 MNHNY, CDR2 SVGAGI (reference sequence). The CDR3 has 14 residues. Trimming cost V 5 bases and J 11 bases, with 21 bases left between them. CDR3 sequence: CASSPSTGGEMAFF. Here the CDR3 DNA reads TGTGCCAGCAGTCCGTCAACCGGGGGGGAAATGGCTTTCTTT.

The chain joins TRBV4-3 to TRBJ2-3, with TRBD1 as a possible D gene (6 bases). Germline V lookup: CDR1 LGHNA, CDR2 YSLEER. V shed 0 bases and J shed 4 bases, with 14 bases lying between them. The CDR3 runs to 16 residues. CDR3 loop: CASSQDIQGIADTQYF. CDR3 DNA: TGCGCCAGCAGCCAAGATATCCAGGGGATTGCAGATACGCAGTATTTT.

This clone was seen only a few times. This chain joins TRBV7-2 and TRBJ1-2; TRBD1 aligns across 8 bases. J was trimmed by 0 bases and V by 5 bases; bases with no gene match: 5. Germline-derived CDR1 and CDR2 are SGHTA and FQGNSA. The CDR3 spans 15 residues. CDR3 nucleotides: TGTGCCAGCAGCCCCGGACAGGGCTCTAACTATGGCTACACCTTC. Encoded protein: CASSPGQGSNYGYTF.

V and J are TRBV11-2 and TRBJ1-5; a possible D gene is TRBD1 (5 bases). The V and J ends lost 1 base and 6 bases respectively, with 10 bases between them. Germline V gene lookup returns CDR1 SGHAT and CDR2 FQNNGV. There are 14 residues in the CDR3. DNA for the CDR3: TGTGCCAGCAGCTTAGGACAGCTCCCTCAGCCCCAGCATTTT. Translated: CASSLGQLPQPQHF. The full variable domain, completed using reference TRBV11-2 and TRBJ1-5, is EAGVAQSPRYKIIEKRQSVAFWCNPISGHATLYWYQQILGQGPKLLIQFQNNGVVDDSQLPKDRFSAERLKGVDSTLKIQPAKLEDSAVYLCASSLGQLPQPQHFGDGTRLSIL.

This clone came up many times. The gene calls are TRBV30 and TRBJ2-3; 7 bases map to TRBD2. This CDR3 is built from 14 residues. Germline CDR1 is GTSNPN and CDR2 is SVGIG (reference sequence). J lost 0 bases, V lost 5 bases, and 5 bases had no gene match. CDR3 sequence reads: CAWGTGGSTDTQYF. In DNA form, the CDR3 reads TGTGCCTGGGGTACGGGGGGTAGCACAGATACGCAGTATTTT. The entire variable domain, with the rest obtained from reference TRBV30 and TRBJ2-3, is as follows: SQTIHQWPATLVQPVGSPLSLECTVEGTSNPNLYWYRQAAGRGLQLLFYSVGIGQISSEVPQNLSASRPQDRQFILSSKKLLLSDSGFYLCAWGTGGSTDTQYFGPGTRLTVL.

This clone has just a few counts. CDR3: CASRGGRGSSEAFF. CDR3 nucleotides: TGTGCCAGCAGGGGGGGGAGGGGATCATCTGAAGCTTTCTTT. This chain uses TRBV27 with TRBJ1-1, with D perhaps matching TRBD1 (5 bases). CDR1 is MNHEY and CDR2 is SMNVEV in the germline V gene (reference sequence). Trimming pared 6 bases from V and 6 bases from J, leaving 17 bases between. The CDR3 sequence is 14 residues long.

Note on this clone: A junction boundary mismatches the germline segment, possibly from a read error. This chain links TRBV5-1 with TRBJ2-5; 9 bases are shared with TRBD1. CDR1 and CDR2 (germline): SGHRS, YFSETQ. This CDR3 has 14 amino acids. The CDR3 bases are TGTGCCAGCAGCTGGGGACAGGGCAGGGAGACCCAGTACTTC. This sequence encodes CASSWGQGRETQYF.